These 25 T cell receptor beta chains were sequenced from one sample in a study of regulatory T cells in long-lasting Graves disease (dated by TCRdb to the early 2020s). The sample's time point label is to be understood as: persistent/refractory GD, antithyroid drugs over 5 years with positive TRAb. For both TCR sequencing and RNA sequencing, RNA was extracted from PBMCs in TRIzol. To prepare the library, multiplex PCR was applied. Instrument used: Illumina HiSeq 4000. TCR beta libraries were built with iRepertoire HTBI primers and Arm-PCR amplification of CDR3 regions. TCRdb trimmed public reads at Q25 via fastp, called clones via MiXCR and kept in-frame beta chains. Entries that share a CDR3 protein sequence are merged under the most common genes and DNA. This sample gives roughly 500,000 distinct CDR3 sequences in total; about 20% of them show up just once. The ten largest account for about 12% of the sample.

This sample comprised peripheral blood mononuclear cells (PBMCs), obtained when the disease was refractory, from a patient treated with antithyroid drugs. Receptors were obtained from a female donor with Graves disease.

CDR3 bases: TGTGCCACCAGCACCTGGGGCAGGGGGGAGACCCAGTACTTC. Translated, it gives CATSTWGRGETQYF. The gene calls are TRBV15 and TRBJ2-5, with 7 bases identical to TRBD1. The V gene's germline CDR1 is LNHNV and CDR2 YYDKDF (reference sequence). The CDR3 is made up of 14 amino acids. The J segment lost 5 bases and the V segment lost 4 bases, leaving 7 bases of the junction unmatched.

This clonotype was counted at least ten times. The chain combines TRBV7-2 with TRBJ2-7; D is unresolved. V was clipped by 6 bases and J by 5 bases, with 11 bases between them. CDR1 is SGHTA, CDR2 FQGNSA, per germline. This CDR3 is 12 amino acids long. The CDR3 is CASRRSTDEQYF. As DNA, the CDR3 is TGTGCCAGCAGAAGGTCGACCGACGAGCAGTACTTC.

The genes are TRBV20-1 and TRBJ2-7, with TRBD1 identical over 7 bases. CDR1 is DFQATT, CDR2 SNEGSKA, per germline (reference sequence). Unmatched junction bases numbered 8, after V lost 0 bases and J lost 9 bases. This CDR3 is 13 amino acids long. DNA for the CDR3: TGCAGTGCTAGAGAAAACAGGGGCCTCGGGCAGTACTTC. It yields the protein CSARENRGLGQYF.

This clonotype was found many times. The chain has TRBV7-2 and TRBJ2-5; 9 nucleotides line up with TRBD2. Per the germline V gene, CDR1 is SGHTA and CDR2 is FQGNSA. The V gene end was trimmed by 7 bases and the J gene end by 4 bases; junction bases not matched to a gene: 10. The CDR3 runs 15 residues. The CDR3 reads CASTLTSGRGETQYF. CDR3 nucleotide sequence: TGTGCCAGCACCTTGACTAGCGGAAGAGGAGAGACCCAGTACTTC.

At least ten counts were recorded for this clonotype. The chain combines TRBV7-2 with TRBJ1-2, with no clear D. Deletions cut 1 base from V and 4 bases from J, with 10 bases between. The germline CDR1 and CDR2 sequences are SGHTA and FQGNSA. The CDR3 loop spans 14 amino acids. This CDR3 reads CASSLEVGFYGYTF. The DNA for the CDR3 is TGTGCCAGCAGCTTAGAGGTCGGATTCTATGGCTACACCTTC. The variable domain in full, completed from reference TRBV7-2 and TRBJ1-2, reads GAGVSQSPSNKVTEKGKDVELRCDPISGHTALYWYRQSLGQGLEFLIYFQGNSAPDKSGLPSDRFSAERTGGSVSTLTIQRTQQEDSAVYLCASSLEVGFYGYTFGSGTRLTVV.

This clonotype came up many times. The genes are TRBV28 and TRBJ2-7, with 8 bases fitting TRBD2. V was pared by 8 bases and J by 2 bases, with 8 bases of the junction left unmatched. CDR3 length: 14 residues. Germline loops: CDR1 MDHEN, CDR2 SYDVKM. CDR3 region: CASLSGGVPYEQYF. CDR3 bases: TGTGCCAGCTTAAGCGGGGGAGTCCCCTACGAGCAGTACTTC.

This clonotype was seen a single time. The V and J genes are TRBV7-2 and TRBJ2-1, with 16 bases lining up with TRBD2. After removal of 5 bases from V and 9 bases from J, the junction contained 10 bases not matched to a gene. The CDR3 contains 17 residues. CDR1 and CDR2 from the germline V gene are SGHTA and FQGNSA. The CDR3 protein is CASSRLGTSGRAGEQFF. In nucleotides, the CDR3 is TGTGCCAGCAGCCGACTTGGGACTAGCGGGAGGGCCGGTGAGCAGTTCTTC.

This clonotype was observed a few times. This chain uses TRBV20-1 with TRBJ1-5; D gene uncertain. V shed 6 bases and J shed 7 bases, with 13 bases lying between them. CDR1 and CDR2 from the germline V gene are DFQATT and SNEGSKA (reference sequence). The CDR3 runs to 12 residues. The CDR3 reads CSAPLEGQPQHF. CDR3 coding DNA: TGCAGTGCGCCACTGGAGGGCCAGCCCCAGCATTTT.

Turning to this clonotype: This may be a read error: a much more frequent sequence differs by one nucleotide. V usage is TRBV6-9 and J usage is TRBJ1-2; 8 bases match TRBD1. The CDR3 is 16 residues long. Germline V CDR1 and CDR2: MNHGY, SVAAGI. CDR3 DNA sequence: TGTGCCAGCAGTTACCCCGCCCTCGACAGGGGCTATGGCAACACCTTC. Encoded protein: CASSYPALDRGYGNTF.

V usage is TRBV20-1 and J usage is TRBJ1-5; 9 bases are shared with TRBD1. Trimming took 5 bases from V and 3 from J; bases not matched to a gene: 2. CDR1 DFQATT and CDR2 SNEGSKA come from the germline V gene (reference sequence). The CDR3 contains 13 residues. The DNA of the CDR3 is TGCAGTGCTTGGACAGGGGACAATCAGCCCCAGCATTTT. It codes for CSAWTGDNQPQHF.

The rearrangement links TRBV7-3 to TRBJ1-5, with 9 bases that match TRBD1. The germline V gene has CDR1 SGHTA and CDR2 FQGTGA. Trimming removed 4 bases from V and 7 bases from J; junction bases left unmatched: 5. The CDR3 covers 14 residues. CDR3 sequence reads: CASSSTGGEQPQHF. CDR3 sequence (DNA): TGTGCCAGCAGCTCTACAGGGGGCGAACAGCCCCAGCATTTT.

V usage is TRBV7-9 and J usage is TRBJ2-5; a possible D gene is TRBD1 (5 bases). Germline CDR1 and CDR2: SEHNR and FQNEAQ (reference sequence). Between the trimmed V and J ends, which lost 2 bases and 2 bases, there was a span of 12 bases. The CDR3 totals 15 residues. DNA for the CDR3: TGTGCCAGCAGCTTAAGTGGACGGACACAAGAGACCCAGTACTTC. Residues: CASSLSGRTQETQYF.

Turning to this clonotype: A single base separates this from a much larger clone, so it may be a read error. The chain recombines TRBV10-3 with TRBJ1-2; D is undetermined. CDR3 size: 11 residues. CDR1 is ENHRY and CDR2 is SYGVKD in the germline V gene. The CDR3 sequence: CAISNNYGHTF. The CDR3 region has the DNA TGTGCCATCAGTAATAACTATGGCCACACCTTC.

In its sample, this clonotype was seen many times. The chain carries TRBV28 and TRBJ1-5; 7 bases line up with TRBD1. Germline V lookup: CDR1 MDHEN, CDR2 SYDVKM. Germline trimming cut 5 bases from V and 7 bases from J; bases unmatched to any gene: 8. The length of the CDR3 is 14 residues. The CDR3 spells CASSPQGIGQPQHF. The CDR3 bases are TGTGCCAGCAGTCCACAGGGGATCGGGCAGCCCCAGCATTTT. Together with reference TRBV28 and TRBJ1-5, the CDR3 gives the full variable domain: DVKVTQSSRYLVKRTGEKVFLECVQDMDHENMFWYRQDPGLGLRLIYFSYDVKMKEKGDIPEGYSVSREKKERFSLILESASTNQTSMYLCASSPQGIGQPQHFGDGTRLSIL.

V is TRBV12-3 or TRBV12-4 and J is TRBJ1-1; D is undetermined. The CDR3 has 11 amino acids. The V and J ends lost 4 bases and 9 bases respectively, with 9 bases between them. This CDR3 reads CASSSTMQAFF. The CDR3 nucleotides read TGTGCCAGCAGTTCTACAATGCAAGCTTTCTTT.

The chain is built from TRBV9 and TRBJ2-1, with D unresolved. CDR3 size: 12 residues. Germline V gene lookup returns CDR1 SGDLS and CDR2 YYNGEE. V dropped 6 bases and J dropped 5 bases, with 9 bases sitting between them. Here the CDR3 reads CASTGPNNEQFF. The CDR3 nucleotides read TGTGCCAGCACGGGCCCCAACAATGAGCAGTTCTTC.

The chain joins TRBV12-3 or TRBV12-4 to TRBJ1-5; D is perhaps TRBD1 (6 bases). This CDR3 region has 14 residues. Trimming pared 8 bases from V and 3 bases from J, leaving 14 bases between. CDR3 sequence (DNA): TGTGCCAGCCGGGGGCCCAAGTTCAATCAGCCCCAGCATTTT. Translated: CASRGPKFNQPQHF.

This clonotype was seen repeatedly, ten times or more. The CDR3 coding sequence is TGTGCCAGCAGTTTACGAGGAGGCGAGCAGTACTTC. Encoded protein: CASSLRGGEQYF. This chain links TRBV28 with TRBJ2-7; tentatively, D is TRBD2 (5 bases). V dropped 2 bases and J dropped 6 bases, with 8 bases sitting between them. The CDR3 consists of 12 residues. Germline lookup yields CDR1 MDHEN and CDR2 SYDVKM.

This clonotype was counted at least ten times. The chain carries TRBV19 and TRBJ1-5; 10 bases align to TRBD1. CDR3 size: 14 residues. Germline V gene data show CDR1 as LNHDA and CDR2 as SQIVND (reference sequence). Germline trimming cut 1 base from V and 6 bases from J; bases unmatched to any gene: 0. This CDR3 reads CASSIGTGGQPQHF. CDR3 bases: TGTGCCAGTAGTATAGGGACAGGGGGTCAGCCCCAGCATTTT.

This chain links TRBV28 with TRBJ2-6; 11 bases align to TRBD2. In germline, CDR1 is MDHEN, CDR2 SYDVKM. The CDR3 is 19 residues long. V lost 6 bases to trimming and J lost 2 bases; unmatched junction nucleotides: 12. The CDR3 loop reads CASSLPLAGVKTGANVLTF. CDR3 bases: TGTGCCAGCAGCCTGCCACTAGCGGGAGTGAAAACTGGGGCCAACGTCCTGACTTTC.

This clonotype was seen only a few times. V gene TRBV3-1 combines with J gene TRBJ1-5, with no clear D. Trimming stripped 0 bases from V and 1 base from J, with 7 bases between. The germline gives CDR1 LGHDT, CDR2 YNNKEL (reference sequence). The CDR3 has 15 amino acids. The DNA for the CDR3 is TGTGCCAGCAGCCAAGATGCGAGAAGCAATCAGCCCCAGCATTTT. It codes for CASSQDARSNQPQHF.

The CDR3 spells CASTDTGGVNYEAFF. The CDR3 DNA sequence: TGTGCCAGCACGGATACAGGGGGCGTTAATTATGAAGCTTTCTTT. This chain joins TRBV5-6 and TRBJ1-1, with TRBD1 matching 9 bases. The CDR3 has 15 residues. The trim removed 6 bases at V and 7 bases at J, leaving 13 bases unmatched. From germline, CDR1 is SGHDT and CDR2 YYEEEE.

This clonotype was observed a few times. V usage is TRBV30 and J usage is TRBJ1-1; D not resolved. Trimming cost V 1 base and J 2 bases, with 8 bases left between them. The CDR3 has 13 amino acids. Per the germline V gene, CDR1 is GTSNPN and CDR2 is SVGIG (reference sequence). CDR3 protein: CAWSGRGNTEAFF. Written as DNA, the CDR3 is TGTGCCTGGAGTGGCCGGGGAAACACTGAAGCTTTCTTT. Full variable domain (rest looked up from reference TRBV30 and TRBJ1-1): SQTIHQWPATLVQPVGSPLSLECTVEGTSNPNLYWYRQAAGRGLQLLFYSVGIGQISSEVPQNLSASRPQDRQFILSSKKLLLSDSGFYLCAWSGRGNTEAFFGQGTRLTVV.

The chain recombines TRBV19 with TRBJ1-2, with a weak D call TRBD1 (6 bases). Germline values: CDR1 LNHDA, CDR2 SQIVND (reference sequence). The CDR3 consists of 14 residues. V lost 9 bases, J lost 7 bases, and 21 bases lay in between. The CDR3 here is CASSPPGHQSGYTF. The CDR3 nucleotides are TGTGCCAGCTCCCCCCCGGGACACCAGAGTGGCTACACCTTC.

This chain connects TRBV28 to TRBJ2-5, with 9 bases fitting TRBD2. The junction had 11 bases not matched to a gene; V was cut back by 5 bases and J by 4 bases. The germline V gene has CDR1 MDHEN and CDR2 SYDVKM. This CDR3 is 16 amino acids long. The CDR3 DNA follows: TGTGCCAGCAGTCCCCAGGGGCGGGGGGGGGGAGAGACCCAGTACTTC. Amino acid sequence: CASSPQGRGGGETQYF. Complete variable domain (other parts from reference TRBV28 and TRBJ2-5): DVKVTQSSRYLVKRTGEKVFLECVQDMDHENMFWYRQDPGLGLRLIYFSYDVKMKEKGDIPEGYSVSREKKERFSLILESASTNQTSMYLCASSPQGRGGGETQYFGPGTRLLVL.